The 3 T cell receptor beta chains given below trace back to one sample, sequenced in a study of blood T cell repertoires in COVID-19. TCRdb's table, derived via immunoSEQ multiplex PCR, lists solely in-frame clones and lacks some. Among 190,000 or so clones listed, 85% were seen once. Material for sequencing was PBMCs or T cells enriched from blood (not recorded which). The receptors derive from a middle-aged man who had recovered from COVID-19.

This clone came up a few times. J is TRBJ1-5 and V is TRBV2; D uncertain. The germline gives CDR1 SNHLY, CDR2 FYNNEI. This CDR3 contains 15 residues. V was clipped by 4 bases and J by 2 bases, with 12 bases between them. CDR3 protein: CASSVEAVGNQPQHF. The CDR3 nucleotides are TGTGCCAGCAGTGTTGAGGCGGTGGGCAATCAGCCCCAGCATTTT. The complete variable domain, with remaining parts taken from reference TRBV2 and TRBJ1-5, reads EPEVTQTPSHQVTQMGQEVILRCVPISNHLYFYWYRQILGQKVEFLVSFYNNEISEKSEIFDDQFSVERPDGSNFTLKIRSTKLEDSAMYFCASSVEAVGNQPQHFGDGTRLSIL.

The chain uses TRBV12-3 or TRBV12-4 and TRBJ2-2; TRBD1 aligns across 7 bases. V lost 10 bases, J lost 6 bases, and 2 bases stayed unmatched. This CDR3 spans 11 amino acids. CDR3 residues: CATQGAGELFF. For the CDR3, the DNA is TGTGCCACCCAGGGGGCCGGGGAGCTGTTTTTT.

The chain recombines TRBV6-2 or TRBV6-3 with TRBJ2-1; TRBD2 agrees at 7 bases. The trim removed 3 bases at V and 5 bases at J, leaving 7 bases unmatched. Per germline, CDR1 MNHEY and CDR2 SVGEGT. The CDR3 length is 15 residues. The CDR3 reads CASSYPLALNNEQFF. The DNA for the CDR3 is TGTGCCAGCAGTTATCCACTAGCGCTGAACAATGAGCAGTTCTTC.